This TCR beta chain came from a study of T-cell memory formation after mild COVID-19. Overall study results and limits: Whether day 37 second-wave clones are SARS-CoV-2-specific was not confirmed.

As regards this clonotype: Its specificity is unknown.

Constant-segment primers served in 5'RACE that generated TCR alpha and TCR beta cDNA libraries bearing sample barcodes and UMIs. TCRdb independently ran MiXCR on the 5' RACE reads; one entry per CDR3 protein. The sample has about half a million distinct CDR3 sequences; 18% are singletons. The receptor was derived from an adult woman who had mild COVID-19 (a few samples of this study predate the infection). Cell type and time point are not known. The sequenced material came from PBMCs or a T cell subset sorted from them (not recorded which).

The CDR3 bases are TGTGCCAGCAGCTCTGGAGGGAACCGACTAGCGGGAGTGATGGGCGAGCAGTACTTC. Translated, it gives CASSSGGNRLAGVMGEQYF. V gene TRBV5-5 combines with J gene TRBJ2-7, with TRBD2 matching 12 bases. This CDR3 is built from 19 residues. The V gene end was trimmed by 3 bases and the J gene end by 6 bases; junction bases not matched to a gene: 19. In germline, CDR1 is SGHKS, CDR2 YYEKEE (reference sequence).